Given below is one TCR beta chain in context. Its antigen is not known. With 8 bases removed from V and 15 bases from J, the gap between germline ends came to 14 bases. The CDR3 has 10 residues. Germline V gene data show CDR1 as MDHEN and CDR2 as SYDVKM. The donors, nominally healthy at sampling, likely had unrecorded immune exposures. The PCR contained 60 Vbeta and 13 Jbeta primers. Here immunoSEQ multiplex PCR was the method, and the copy in TCRdb shows in-frame clones only, minus some. The data contain approximately 120,000 clones, over 60% of them singletons. This record comes from a study of cytomegalovirus exposure and HLA in healthy donors. Study-level results: In a later analysis, TCR beta V- and J-gene trimming showed a link to a missense DCLRE1C variant. Per a later analysis, HLA-associated TCR beta chains showed more clonal expansion than other, equally common TCR beta chains.

The sequencing input was PBMCs. This sequence originates from a woman aged 40-49 years in good health and CMV-seronegative. The chain carries TRBV28 and TRBJ2-1, with D tentatively TRBD2 (5 bases). CDR3 nucleotides: TGTGCCAGCCCTCTCGGGATACGGTTCTTC. Translated: CASPLGIRFF. The entire variable domain, with the rest obtained from reference TRBV28 and TRBJ2-1, is as follows: DVKVTQSSRYLVKRTGEKVFLECVQDMDHENMFWYRQDPGLGLRLIYFSYDVKMKEKGDIPEGYSVSREKKERFSLILESASTNQTSMYLCASPLGIRFFGPGTRLTVL.